The present T cell receptor beta chain was sequenced within a study of Ad26.COV2.S vaccination and SARS-CoV-2 variants. This table comes from immunoSEQ multiplex PCR, and its TCRdb copy is limited to in-frame clones, with some not included. The sample lists about 400,000 clones; 83% were seen once. Regarding treatment: 15 to 20 received Ad26.COV2.S at low or high dose, single or two shots; about five received placebo; per-sample allocation not given. Sampling occurred on day 63 after the first vaccine or placebo injection. Whole-study results and caveats: Vaccine and placebo groups showed comparable non-spike TCR breadth. After vaccination, reports described spike-specific CD8+ and CD4+ T cell responses as showing substantial breadth.

Germline assignment: CDR1 MGHRA and CDR2 YSYEKL. The CDR3 has 16 amino acids. V lost 1 base, J lost 5 bases, and 14 bases lay in between. Concerning this clone: As yet, its antigen is unknown.

The chain couples TRBV4-1 to TRBJ2-2; D is possibly TRBD2 (6 bases). The clonotype was recovered from a person aged 18-65 years who received the Ad26.COV2.S COVID-19 vaccine or a placebo. The material sequenced was peripheral blood, taken in a trial of Ad26.COV2.S vaccine versus placebo. The CDR3: CASSQGVLGGTGELFF. The CDR3 DNA follows: TGCGCCAGCAGCCAAGGGGTTCTTGGGGGGACCGGGGAGCTGTTTTTT.